This is a list of T cell receptor beta chains from one sample in a study of T-cell memory formation after mild COVID-19. TCRdb re-called the 5' RACE reads with MiXCR, one entry per CDR3 protein. The sample has about 100,000 distinct CDR3 sequences, approximately 10% seen once. The sample taken for sequencing was PBMCs or a T cell subset sorted from them (not recorded which). Every receptor here comes from a man younger than 30 who had mild COVID-19 (a few samples of this study predate the infection). Cell type and time point are not known. Both conserved end residues are part of each CDR3. Each record gives: clone size, V gene, D gene, J gene, CDR3 length, CDR3 DNA, CDR3 protein. D genes are given only for firm matches. Clone size is not always given. Where it is, it says once, few, many or a class for expanded clones.

>many|TRBV5-1|-|TRBJ2-3|16
TGCGCCAGCAGCTTGGGAGACGGGGCTAGCACAGATACGCAGTATTTT
CASSLGDGASTDTQYF
>few|TRBV7-7|-|TRBJ2-5|14
TGTGCCAGCAGCTTAGTCCCCGATCAAGAGACCCAGTACTTC
CASSLVPDQETQYF
>few|TRBV7-3|TRBD1|TRBJ2-3|15
TGTGCCAGCAGCCCTACCGGGACAGGTATTAATACGCAGTATTTT
CASSPTGTGINTQYF
>-|TRBV5-4|-|TRBJ2-5|15
TGTGCCAGCATGCCCCGGGGGGCGACCCTAGAGACCCAGTACTTC
CASMPRGATLETQYF
>-|TRBV5-5|-|TRBJ2-7|14
TGTGCCAGCAGCCCGGGGACGAATTTTAACGAGCAGTACTTC
CASSPGTNFNEQYF
>many|TRBV7-9|-|TRBJ2-5|13
TGTGCCAGCAGCTTAGTTGGGGAGGAGACCCAGTACTTC
CASSLVGEETQYF
>few|TRBV6-6|-|TRBJ1-5|13
TGTGCCAGCAGACCGACGGTCAATCAGCCCCAGCATTTT
CASRPTVNQPQHF
>large|TRBV7-6|TRBD1|TRBJ2-3|16
TGTGCCAGCAGCTTAGAAGGGGACAGGGGTTCAGATACGCAGTATTTT
CASSLEGDRGSDTQYF
>-|TRBV7-2|-|TRBJ1-1|14
TGTGCCAGCAGCCCGTCAGGGTGGGACACTGAAGCTTTCTTT
CASSPSGWDTEAFF
>-|TRBV5-1|TRBD2|TRBJ2-1|15
TGCGCCAGCAGCCCGAGCGGGGGCCCCTACAATGAGCAGTTCTTC
CASSPSGGPYNEQFF
>-|TRBV7-9|TRBD2|TRBJ2-3|15
TGTGCCTCCGACCTAGCGGGGGGGCCGGGTGATACGCAGTATTTT
CASDLAGGPGDTQYF
>once|TRBV20-1|TRBD1|TRBJ2-7|15
TGCAGTGCTAGAGTCCTGGGACAGGGTAGCTACGAGCAGTACTTC
CSARVLGQGSYEQYF
>few|TRBV4-3|-|TRBJ2-2|11
TGCGCCAGCAGCCGGACCGGGGAGCTGTTTTTT
CASSRTGELFF
>few|TRBV29-1|-|TRBJ2-7|16
TGCAGCGTTGAAGGTGCACAGGGAACCTCGGGCAACGAGCAGTACTTC
CSVEGAQGTSGNEQYF
>-|TRBV24-1|-|TRBJ2-5|12
TGTGCCACCAGTGATCGCCGGGGGACCCAGTACTTC
CATSDRRGTQYF
>-|TRBV7-9|-|TRBJ1-6|12
TGTGCCAGCGGCCAGAATAATTCACCCCTCCACTTT
CASGQNNSPLHF
>few|TRBV4-1|-|TRBJ1-1|15
TGCGCCAGCAGCCAAGCAAGACTGACCAACACTGAAGCTTTCTTT
CASSQARLTNTEAFF
>few|TRBV7-8|-|TRBJ1-2|12
TGTGCCAGCAGCTTAGCAGGGTTGGGCTACACCTTC
CASSLAGLGYTF
>few|TRBV4-2|TRBD2|TRBJ2-1|16
TGTGCCAGCAGCCAAGATATTAGCGGGGCATACAATGAGCAGTTCTTC
CASSQDISGAYNEQFF
>-|TRBV9|-|TRBJ2-1|14
TGTGCCAGCAGCGTGGACGGAATTTTCGATGAGCAGTTCTTC
CASSVDGIFDEQFF
>-|TRBV4-3|TRBD2|TRBJ2-1|15
TGCGCCAGCAGCCAGTCTAGCGGGGGTTGGAATGAGCAGTTCTTC
CASSQSSGGWNEQFF
>many|TRBV7-9|-|TRBJ2-3|12
TGTGCCAGCTTAAGGTACACAGATACGCAGTATTTT
CASLRYTDTQYF
>-|TRBV28|-|TRBJ2-1|13
TGTGCCAGCAGTTTATCGGACTACAATGAGCAGTTCTTC
CASSLSDYNEQFF
>many|TRBV7-9|-|TRBJ1-2|13
TGTGCCAGCGGCTCCGCAGGGCCCTATGGCTACACCTTC
CASGSAGPYGYTF
>-|TRBV30|TRBD1|TRBJ2-7|11
TGTGCCTGGGGACAGGTTCACGAGCAGTACTTC
CAWGQVHEQYF
>-|TRBV4-1|-|TRBJ1-5|14
TGCGCCAGCAGCCAAGAACCAGGGAATCAGCCCCAGCATTTT
CASSQEPGNQPQHF
>many|TRBV7-9|TRBD1|TRBJ2-7|13
TGTGCCAGCAGCCCACCGACAGGGTACGAGCAGTACTTC
CASSPPTGYEQYF
>-|TRBV19|-|TRBJ2-1|14
TGTGCCAGTAGTATTGAGGGGGGGGAAGTTGAGCAGTTCTTC
CASSIEGGEVEQFF
>-|TRBV7-9|-|TRBJ2-3|15
TGTGCCAGCAGCTTAGGGACGGATTTCACAGATACGCAGTATTTT
CASSLGTDFTDTQYF
>-|TRBV5-4|-|TRBJ1-2|13
TGTGCCAGCAGCCTGGACTCCACTCAGGACTACACCTTC
CASSLDSTQDYTF
>once|TRBV7-6|TRBD2|TRBJ2-3|18
TGTGCCAGCAGCTTAGCGGTTCTAGCGGGGGGGTATACAGATACGCAGTATTTT
CASSLAVLAGGYTDTQYF
>few|TRBV9|-|TRBJ2-7|15
TGTGCCAGCAGCGTAGGGGATGGGGTTTGGAACGAGCAGTACTTC
CASSVGDGVWNEQYF
>many|TRBV6-5|-|TRBJ2-1|13
TGTGCCAGCAGATTCCAGGGATACAATGAGCAGTTCTTC
CASRFQGYNEQFF
>-|TRBV5-5|TRBD1|TRBJ1-6|19
TGTGCCAGCAGCTTGGTTTTTCGGGACAGGGTATCCTATAATTCACCCCTCCACTTT
CASSLVFRDRVSYNSPLHF
>-|TRBV28|TRBD2|TRBJ2-3|18
TGTGCCAGCAGTTTATCTCACCTAGCGGGGAGCAACACAGATACGCAGTATTTT
CASSLSHLAGSNTDTQYF
>many|TRBV10-3|TRBD1|TRBJ2-5|14
TGTGCCATCAGGGAGGGACAGGCCCAAGAGACCCAGTACTTC
CAIREGQAQETQYF
>many|TRBV4-1|-|TRBJ2-3|15
TGCGCCAGCAGCCAAGAGGCAGGGAGCACAGATACGCAGTATTTT
CASSQEAGSTDTQYF
>few|TRBV7-9|-|TRBJ1-1|15
TGTGCCAGCAGCTTGAAAGGTCCAAGGGACACTGAAGCTTTCTTT
CASSLKGPRDTEAFF
>few|TRBV4-1|-|TRBJ2-2|15
TGCGCCAGCAGCCAGCCAGCGGGGAACACCGGGGAGCTGTTTTTT
CASSQPAGNTGELFF
>-|TRBV7-2|-|TRBJ2-1|16
TGTGCCAGCAGCCTTGGCCGGGACTCGACCTACAATGAGCAGTTCTTC
CASSLGRDSTYNEQFF
>-|TRBV6-5|-|TRBJ2-5|13
TGTGCCAGCAGTCCAGGGGTTCGGGGGACCCAGTACTTC
CASSPGVRGTQYF
>-|TRBV11-2|-|TRBJ2-5|14
TGTGCCAGCACCCCGGCAAGGGTGCGGGAGACCCAGTACTTC
CASTPARVRETQYF
>many|TRBV19|-|TRBJ2-2|14
TGTGCCAGTAGTCCGGGACCCACCACCGGGGAGCTGTTTTTT
CASSPGPTTGELFF
>few|TRBV7-8|TRBD2|TRBJ2-3|16
TGTGCCAGCAGCTTTACTAGCGGGGGGAGTGCAGATACGCAGTATTTT
CASSFTSGGSADTQYF
>-|TRBV4-3|-|TRBJ2-2|14
TGCGCCAGCAGAGTCGGGGTCTTAGGAGGGGAGCTGTTTTTT
CASRVGVLGGELFF
>many|TRBV12-3/TRBV12-4|-|TRBJ2-5|15
TGTGCCAGCAGTTTGGGCCTCAGGGCCCAAGAGACCCAGTACTTC
CASSLGLRAQETQYF
>-|TRBV10-3|-|TRBJ1-6|12
TGTGCCATCAGTGAGAGCGGGGTACCCCTCCACTTT
CAISESGVPLHF
>few|TRBV27|-|TRBJ2-5|14
TGTGCCAGCAGTTCGCGACTAAGGCGGGAGACCCAGTACTTC
CASSSRLRRETQYF
>-|TRBV12-3/TRBV12-4|TRBD1|TRBJ2-7|14
TGTGCCAGCAGCCCTGGGGGACAGTCCTACGAGCAGTACTTC
CASSPGGQSYEQYF
>-|TRBV12-3/TRBV12-4|-|TRBJ1-5|18
TGTGCCAGCAGTGATCGGGACTCTTGGTCAGGGGGCAATCAGCCCCAGCATTTT
CASSDRDSWSGGNQPQHF
>-|TRBV13|TRBD1|TRBJ2-1|13
TGTGCCAGCAGCGTCGACAGGGGCTATGAGCAGTTCTTC
CASSVDRGYEQFF
>-|TRBV6-2/TRBV6-3|-|TRBJ1-5|18
TGTGCCAGCAGTTACCTGGACAGTTCACCCTATAGCAATCAGCCCCAGCATTTT
CASSYLDSSPYSNQPQHF
>few|TRBV15|TRBD1|TRBJ2-3|15
TGTGCCACCAGCTTGGGGGACAGGGGGCCGGATACGCAGTATTTT
CATSLGDRGPDTQYF
>few|TRBV7-9|-|TRBJ1-5|13
TGTGCCAGCAGCTTAGCAATCAGAACGCCCCAGCATTTT
CASSLAIRTPQHF
>many|TRBV4-3|-|TRBJ1-2|14
TGCGCCAGCAGCCAAGGACGATGGGGGTATGGCTACACCTTC
CASSQGRWGYGYTF